This T cell receptor (beta chain) stems from a study of glioma-infiltrating T cells after dendritic cell vaccination. Turning to the study itself: Autologous tumor lysate-pulsed dendritic cell vaccination was given between about 2003 and 2013. At biweekly intervals, patients got three intradermal dendritic cell vaccine injections.

Specified time point: after dendritic cell vaccination, including at tumor progression/relapse. Primers: 60 V beta forward and 13 J beta reverse. Data came from immunoSEQ multiplex PCR; TCRdb stores just in-frame clones and leaves some out. The sample consists of about 87,000 clones, roughly 80% of them appearing once. Germline V CDR1 and CDR2: LNHDA, SQIVND (reference sequence). V dropped 10 bases and J dropped 2 bases, with 16 bases sitting between them. This CDR3 comprises 14 residues. This chain joins TRBV19 and TRBJ2-3; D is ambiguous. Sample: blood, taken after dendritic cell vaccination. This sequence originates from a human donor with glioblastoma. The CDR3 sequence: CATSGSTYTDTQYF. The CDR3 nucleotides are TGTGCCACCTCCGGGTCGACCTACACAGATACGCAGTATTTT.